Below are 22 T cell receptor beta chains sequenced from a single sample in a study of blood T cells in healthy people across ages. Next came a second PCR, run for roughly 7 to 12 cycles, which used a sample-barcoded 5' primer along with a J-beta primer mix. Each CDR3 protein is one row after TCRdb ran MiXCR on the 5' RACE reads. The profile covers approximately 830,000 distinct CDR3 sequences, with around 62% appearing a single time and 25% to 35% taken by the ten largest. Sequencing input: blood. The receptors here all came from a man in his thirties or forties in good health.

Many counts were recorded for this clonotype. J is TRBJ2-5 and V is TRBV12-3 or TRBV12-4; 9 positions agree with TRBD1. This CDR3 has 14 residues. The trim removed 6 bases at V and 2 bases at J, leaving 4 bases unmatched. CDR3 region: CASRPTGGQETQYF. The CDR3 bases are TGTGCCAGCAGACCGACAGGGGGGCAAGAGACCCAGTACTTC.

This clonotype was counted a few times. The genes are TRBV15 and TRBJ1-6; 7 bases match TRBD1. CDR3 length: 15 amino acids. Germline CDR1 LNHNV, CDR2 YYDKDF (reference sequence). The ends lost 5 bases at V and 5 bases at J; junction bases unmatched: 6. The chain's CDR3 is CATSGRQGHNSPLHF. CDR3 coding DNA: TGTGCCACCAGCGGCAGACAGGGCCATAATTCACCCCTCCACTTT.

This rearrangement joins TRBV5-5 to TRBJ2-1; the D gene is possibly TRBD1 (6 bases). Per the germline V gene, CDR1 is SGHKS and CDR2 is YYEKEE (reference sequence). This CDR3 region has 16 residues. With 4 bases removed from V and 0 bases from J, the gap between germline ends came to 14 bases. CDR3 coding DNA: TGTGCCAGCAGCGACGGACAGTGGAGCTCCTACAATGAGCAGTTCTTC. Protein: CASSDGQWSSYNEQFF.

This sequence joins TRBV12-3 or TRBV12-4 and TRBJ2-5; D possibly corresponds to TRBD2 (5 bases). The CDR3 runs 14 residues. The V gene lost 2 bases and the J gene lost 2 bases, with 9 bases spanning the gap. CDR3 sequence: CASSLLAEQETQYF. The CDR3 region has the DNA TGTGCCAGCAGTTTACTAGCCGAACAAGAGACCCAGTACTTC.

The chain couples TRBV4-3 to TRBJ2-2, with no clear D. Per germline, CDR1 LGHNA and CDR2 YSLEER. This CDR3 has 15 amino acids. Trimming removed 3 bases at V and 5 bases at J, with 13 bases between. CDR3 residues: CASSHRHHPTGELFF. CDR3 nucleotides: TGCGCCAGCAGCCACAGACACCATCCGACCGGGGAGCTGTTTTTT.

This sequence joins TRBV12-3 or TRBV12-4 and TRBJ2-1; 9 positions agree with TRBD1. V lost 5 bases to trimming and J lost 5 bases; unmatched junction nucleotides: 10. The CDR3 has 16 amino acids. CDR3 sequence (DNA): TGTGCCAGCAGTCTGGGACAGGGAGGTTGGCACAATGAGCAGTTCTTC. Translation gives CASSLGQGGWHNEQFF.

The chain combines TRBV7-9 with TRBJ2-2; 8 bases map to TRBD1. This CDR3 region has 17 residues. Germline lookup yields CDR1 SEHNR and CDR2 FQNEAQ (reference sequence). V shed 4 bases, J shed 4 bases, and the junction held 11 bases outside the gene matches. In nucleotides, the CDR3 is TGTGCCAGCAGCTCCAACACTAGGACAGGGTCCACCGGGGAGCTGTTTTTT. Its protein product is CASSSNTRTGSTGELFF.

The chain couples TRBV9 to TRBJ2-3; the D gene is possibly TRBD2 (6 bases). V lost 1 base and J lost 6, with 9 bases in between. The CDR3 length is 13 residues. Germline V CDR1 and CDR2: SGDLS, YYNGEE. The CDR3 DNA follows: TGTGCCAGCAGCGTAATGGGGAGGGATACGCAGTATTTT. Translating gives CASSVMGRDTQYF.

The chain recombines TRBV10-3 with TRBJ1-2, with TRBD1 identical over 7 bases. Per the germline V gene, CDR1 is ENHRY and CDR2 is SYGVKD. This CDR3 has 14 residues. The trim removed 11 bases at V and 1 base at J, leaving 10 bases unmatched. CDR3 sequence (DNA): TGTGCCTCCAGGAGGGGACAGCTTAACTATGGCTACACCTTC. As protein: CASRRGQLNYGYTF.

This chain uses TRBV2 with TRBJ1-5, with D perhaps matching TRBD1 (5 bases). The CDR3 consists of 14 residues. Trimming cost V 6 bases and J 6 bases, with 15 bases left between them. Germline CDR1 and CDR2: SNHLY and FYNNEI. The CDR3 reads CASSYRGEVQPQHF. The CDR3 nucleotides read TGTGCCAGCAGCTACAGAGGGGAAGTTCAGCCCCAGCATTTT.

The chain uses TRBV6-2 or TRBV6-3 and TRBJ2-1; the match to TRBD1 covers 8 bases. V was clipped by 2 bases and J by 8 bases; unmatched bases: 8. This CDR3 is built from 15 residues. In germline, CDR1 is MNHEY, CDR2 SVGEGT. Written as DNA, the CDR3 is TGTGCCAGCAGTTACAGGTACAGGGGGATCGATGAGCAGTTCTTC. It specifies CASSYRYRGIDEQFF.

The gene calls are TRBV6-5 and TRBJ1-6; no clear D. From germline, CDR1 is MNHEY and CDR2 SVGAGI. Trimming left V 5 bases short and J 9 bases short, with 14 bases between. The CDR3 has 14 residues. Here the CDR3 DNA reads TGTGCCAGCAGTCGCCGGGCCTCGGGTTCACCCCTCCACTTT. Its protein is CASSRRASGSPLHF.

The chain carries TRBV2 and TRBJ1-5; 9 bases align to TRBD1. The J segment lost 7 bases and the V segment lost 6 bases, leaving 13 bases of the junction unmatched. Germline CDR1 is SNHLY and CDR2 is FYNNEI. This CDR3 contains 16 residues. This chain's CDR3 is CASSPSGQGPWQPQHF. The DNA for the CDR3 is TGTGCCAGCAGCCCGAGTGGACAGGGGCCCTGGCAGCCCCAGCATTTT.

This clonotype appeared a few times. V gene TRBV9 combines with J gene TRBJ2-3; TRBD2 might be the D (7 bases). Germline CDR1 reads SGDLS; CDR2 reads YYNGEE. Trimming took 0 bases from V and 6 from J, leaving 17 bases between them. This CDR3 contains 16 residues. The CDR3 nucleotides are TGTGCCAGCAGCGTAGAGTGGCAGGGGCGGGGGGATACGCAGTATTTT. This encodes CASSVEWQGRGDTQYF.

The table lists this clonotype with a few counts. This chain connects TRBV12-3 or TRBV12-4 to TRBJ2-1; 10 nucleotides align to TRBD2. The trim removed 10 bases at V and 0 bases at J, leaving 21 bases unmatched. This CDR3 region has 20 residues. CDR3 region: CATTRLASGGKGVSYNEQFF. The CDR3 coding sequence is TGTGCCACTACCCGCTTGGCTAGCGGGGGAAAGGGGGTCTCCTACAATGAGCAGTTCTTC.

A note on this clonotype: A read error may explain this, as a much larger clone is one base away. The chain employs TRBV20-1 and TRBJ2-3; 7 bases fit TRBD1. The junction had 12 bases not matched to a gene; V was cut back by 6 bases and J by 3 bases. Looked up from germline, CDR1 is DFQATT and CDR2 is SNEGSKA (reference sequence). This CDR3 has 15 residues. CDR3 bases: TGCAGTGCAAAGACGAGACAGGGCGTGACAGATACGCAGTATTTT. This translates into CSAKTRQGVTDTQYF.

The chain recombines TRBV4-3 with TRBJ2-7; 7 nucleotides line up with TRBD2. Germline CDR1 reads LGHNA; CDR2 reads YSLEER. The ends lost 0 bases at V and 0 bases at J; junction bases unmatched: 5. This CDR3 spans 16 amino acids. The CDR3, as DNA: TGCGCCAGCAGCCAAGATTTGACGGGGGGCTCCTACGAGCAGTACTTC. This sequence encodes CASSQDLTGGSYEQYF.

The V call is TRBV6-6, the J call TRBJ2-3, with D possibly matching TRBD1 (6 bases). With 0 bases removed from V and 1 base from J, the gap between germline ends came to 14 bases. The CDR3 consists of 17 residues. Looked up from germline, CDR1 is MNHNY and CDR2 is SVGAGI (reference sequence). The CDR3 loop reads CASSYSEAGVGTDTQYF. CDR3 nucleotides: TGTGCCAGCAGTTACTCCGAGGCAGGGGTAGGCACAGATACGCAGTATTTT.

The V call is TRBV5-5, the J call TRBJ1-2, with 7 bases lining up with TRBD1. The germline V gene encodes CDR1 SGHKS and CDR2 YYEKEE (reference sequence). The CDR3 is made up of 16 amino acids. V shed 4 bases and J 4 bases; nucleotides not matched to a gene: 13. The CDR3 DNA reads TGTGCCAGCAGCCTGCTGACCGGGACAGCCAGCTATGGCTACACCTTC. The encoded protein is CASSLLTGTASYGYTF. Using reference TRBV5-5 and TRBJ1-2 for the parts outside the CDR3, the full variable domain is DAGVTQSPTHLIKTRGQQVTLRCSPISGHKSVSWYQQVLGQGPQFIFQYYEKEERGRGNFPDRFSARQFPNYSSELNVNALLLGDSALYLCASSLLTGTASYGYTFGSGTRLTVV.

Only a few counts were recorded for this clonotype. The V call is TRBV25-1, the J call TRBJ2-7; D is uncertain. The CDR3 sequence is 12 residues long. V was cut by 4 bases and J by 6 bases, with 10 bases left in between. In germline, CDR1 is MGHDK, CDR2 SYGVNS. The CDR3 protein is CASSAWTSEQYF. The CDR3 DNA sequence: TGTGCCAGCAGTGCCTGGACCTCCGAGCAGTACTTC.

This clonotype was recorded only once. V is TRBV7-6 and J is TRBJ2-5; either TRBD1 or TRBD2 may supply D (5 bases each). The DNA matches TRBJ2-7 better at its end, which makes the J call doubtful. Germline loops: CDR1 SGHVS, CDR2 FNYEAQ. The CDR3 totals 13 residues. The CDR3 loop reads CASSRSRGHEQYF. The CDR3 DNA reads TGTGCCAGCAGCCGTAGTCGGGGCCACGAGCAGTACTTC.

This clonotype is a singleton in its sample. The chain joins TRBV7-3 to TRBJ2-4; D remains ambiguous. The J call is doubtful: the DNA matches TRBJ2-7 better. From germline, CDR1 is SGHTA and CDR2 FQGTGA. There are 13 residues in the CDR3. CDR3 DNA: TGTGCCAGCAGCTTAATCGGGTCCAACGAGCAGTACTTC. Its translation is CASSLIGSNEQYF.